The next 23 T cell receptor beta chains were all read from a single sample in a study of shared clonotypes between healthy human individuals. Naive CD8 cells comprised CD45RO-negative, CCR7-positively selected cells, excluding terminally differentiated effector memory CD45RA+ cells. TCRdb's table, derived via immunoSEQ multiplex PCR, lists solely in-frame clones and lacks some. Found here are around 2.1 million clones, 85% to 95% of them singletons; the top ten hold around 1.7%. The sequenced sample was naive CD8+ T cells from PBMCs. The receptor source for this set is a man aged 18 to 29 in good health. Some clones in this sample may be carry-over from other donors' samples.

CDR3 sequence (DNA): TGTGCCTGGAGTGCCAAGACCGGGACGATGAACACTGAAGCTTTCTTT. It translates to CAWSAKTGTMNTEAFF. The chain is built from TRBV30 and TRBJ1-1, with TRBD1 as a possible D gene (5 bases). The CDR3 covers 16 residues. Deletions cut 1 base from V and 0 bases from J, with 15 bases between. Germline V gene lookup returns CDR1 GTSNPN and CDR2 SVGIG (reference sequence). The entire variable domain, with the rest obtained from reference TRBV30 and TRBJ1-1, is as follows: SQTIHQWPATLVQPVGSPLSLECTVEGTSNPNLYWYRQAAGRGLQLLFYSVGIGQISSEVPQNLSASRPQDRQFILSSKKLLLSDSGFYLCAWSAKTGTMNTEAFFGQGTRLTVV.

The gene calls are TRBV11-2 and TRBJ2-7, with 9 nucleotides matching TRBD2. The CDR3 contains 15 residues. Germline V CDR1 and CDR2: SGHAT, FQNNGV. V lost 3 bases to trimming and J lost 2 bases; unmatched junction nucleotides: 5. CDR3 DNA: TGTGCCAGCAGCTTGACTAGCGGTATGACCTACGAGCAGTACTTC. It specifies CASSLTSGMTYEQYF.

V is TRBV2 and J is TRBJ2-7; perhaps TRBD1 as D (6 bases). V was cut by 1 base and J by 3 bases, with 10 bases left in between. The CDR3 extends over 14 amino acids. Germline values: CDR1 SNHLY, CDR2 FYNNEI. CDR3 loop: CASSEVGHYYEQYF. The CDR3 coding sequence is TGTGCCAGCAGTGAAGTGGGACACTACTACGAGCAGTACTTC.

CDR3 DNA sequence: TGTGCCAGCCAACAGGAGAGCTCCTACGAGCAGTACTTC. It translates to CASQQESSYEQYF. The chain employs TRBV28 and TRBJ2-7, with D perhaps matching TRBD1 (5 bases). CDR1 is MDHEN and CDR2 is SYDVKM in the germline V gene. V shed 8 bases and J shed 0 bases, with 11 bases lying between them. The CDR3 totals 13 residues.

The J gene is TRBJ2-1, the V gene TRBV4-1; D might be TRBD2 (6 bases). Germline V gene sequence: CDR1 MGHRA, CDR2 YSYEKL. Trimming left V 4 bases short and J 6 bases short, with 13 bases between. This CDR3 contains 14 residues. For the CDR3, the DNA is TGCGCCAGCAGCCCAGCGGGTTACTTCAATGAGCAGTTCTTC. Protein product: CASSPAGYFNEQFF.

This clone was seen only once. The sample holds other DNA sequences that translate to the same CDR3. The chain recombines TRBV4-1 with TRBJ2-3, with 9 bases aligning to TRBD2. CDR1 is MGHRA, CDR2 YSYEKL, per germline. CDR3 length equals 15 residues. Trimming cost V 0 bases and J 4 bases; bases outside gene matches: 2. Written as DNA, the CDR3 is TGCGCCAGCAGCCAAGATCCTAGCGGGGCAGATACGCAGTATTTT. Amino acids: CASSQDPSGADTQYF.

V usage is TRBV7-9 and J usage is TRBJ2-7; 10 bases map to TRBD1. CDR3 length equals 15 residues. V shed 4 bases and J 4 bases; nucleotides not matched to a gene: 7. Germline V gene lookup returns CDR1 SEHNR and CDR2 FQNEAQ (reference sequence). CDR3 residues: CASSSSPGQGYEQYF. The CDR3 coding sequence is TGTGCCAGCAGCTCCAGCCCGGGACAGGGGTACGAGCAGTACTTC.

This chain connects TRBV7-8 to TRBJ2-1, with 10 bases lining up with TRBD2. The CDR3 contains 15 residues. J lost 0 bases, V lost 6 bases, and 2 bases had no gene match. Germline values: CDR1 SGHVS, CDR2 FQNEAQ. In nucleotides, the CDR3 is TGTGCCAGCAGGCTAGCGGGAGACTCCTACAATGAGCAGTTCTTC. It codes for CASRLAGDSYNEQFF.

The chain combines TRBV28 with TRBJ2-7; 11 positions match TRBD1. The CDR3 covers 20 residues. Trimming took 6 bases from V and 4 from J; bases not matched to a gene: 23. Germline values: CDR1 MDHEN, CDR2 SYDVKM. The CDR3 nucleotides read TGTGCCAGCAGCCCCCGGGACAGGGGGTATCTCAGCGGGATCCCTTACGAGCAGTACTTC. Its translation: CASSPRDRGYLSGIPYEQYF.

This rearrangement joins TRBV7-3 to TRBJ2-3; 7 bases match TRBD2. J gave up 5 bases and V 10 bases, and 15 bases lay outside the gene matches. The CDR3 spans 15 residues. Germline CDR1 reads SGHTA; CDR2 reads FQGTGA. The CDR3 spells CATSNGTTDQDTQYF. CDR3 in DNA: TGTGCCACCTCCAACGGGACTACGGATCAAGATACGCAGTATTTT. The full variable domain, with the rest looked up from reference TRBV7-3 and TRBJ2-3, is GAGVSQTPSNKVTEKGKYVELRCDPISGHTALYWYRQSLGQGPEFLIYFQGTGAADDSGLPNDRFFAVRPEGSVSTLKIQRTERGDSAVYLCATSNGTTDQDTQYFGPGTRLTVL.

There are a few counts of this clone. The CDR3 region is CASSEWTSGYTF. CDR3 nucleotides: TGTGCCAGCAGTGAATGGACAAGCGGCTACACCTTC. The chain uses TRBV2 and TRBJ1-2; TRBD1 might be the D (5 bases). The ends were cut back, 2 bases at V and 8 bases at J, with 9 bases in the middle. CDR3 length: 12 residues. CDR1 SNHLY and CDR2 FYNNEI come from the germline V gene.

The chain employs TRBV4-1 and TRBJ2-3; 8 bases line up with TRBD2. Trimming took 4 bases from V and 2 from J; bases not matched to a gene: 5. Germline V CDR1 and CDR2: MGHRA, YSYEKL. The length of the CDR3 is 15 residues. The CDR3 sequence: CASSPIAGPTDTQYF. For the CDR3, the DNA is TGCGCCAGCAGCCCCATAGCGGGACCCACAGATACGCAGTATTTT.

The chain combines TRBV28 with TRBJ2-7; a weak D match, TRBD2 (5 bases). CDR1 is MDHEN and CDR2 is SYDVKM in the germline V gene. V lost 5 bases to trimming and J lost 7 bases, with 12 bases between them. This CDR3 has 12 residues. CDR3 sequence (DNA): TGTGCCAGCAGTACTGACCGGAGGGAGCAGTACTTC. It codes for CASSTDRREQYF.

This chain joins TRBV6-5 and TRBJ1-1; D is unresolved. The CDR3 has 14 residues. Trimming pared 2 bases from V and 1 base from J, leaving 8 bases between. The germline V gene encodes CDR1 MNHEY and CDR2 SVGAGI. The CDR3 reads CASSYPGANTEAFF. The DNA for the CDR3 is TGTGCCAGCAGTTACCCGGGAGCGAACACTGAAGCTTTCTTT.

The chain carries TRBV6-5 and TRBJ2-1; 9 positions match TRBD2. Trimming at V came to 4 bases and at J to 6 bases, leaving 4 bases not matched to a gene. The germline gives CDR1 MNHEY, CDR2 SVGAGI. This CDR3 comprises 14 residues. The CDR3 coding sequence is TGTGCCAGCAGTTCCGGAGCGGGAGGCAATGAGCAGTTCTTC. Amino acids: CASSSGAGGNEQFF.

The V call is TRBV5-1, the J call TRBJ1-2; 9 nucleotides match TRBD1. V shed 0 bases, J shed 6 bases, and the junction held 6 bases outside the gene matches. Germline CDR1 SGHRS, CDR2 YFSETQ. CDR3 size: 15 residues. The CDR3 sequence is CASSLATGGVDGYTF. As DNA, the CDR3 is TGCGCCAGCAGCTTGGCCACAGGGGGCGTAGATGGCTACACCTTC.

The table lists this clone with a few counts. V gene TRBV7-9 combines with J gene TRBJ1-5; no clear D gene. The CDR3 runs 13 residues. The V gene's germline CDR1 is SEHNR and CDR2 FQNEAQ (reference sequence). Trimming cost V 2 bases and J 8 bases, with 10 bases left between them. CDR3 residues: CASSLTGLEPQHF. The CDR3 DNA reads TGTGCCAGCAGCTTAACGGGTCTGGAGCCCCAGCATTTT.

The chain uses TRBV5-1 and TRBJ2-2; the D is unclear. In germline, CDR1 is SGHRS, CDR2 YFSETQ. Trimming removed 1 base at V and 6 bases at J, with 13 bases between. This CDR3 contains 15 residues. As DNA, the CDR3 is TGCGCCAGCAGCTTGTTTCCCGGTCACGCCGGGGAGCTGTTTTTT. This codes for CASSLFPGHAGELFF.

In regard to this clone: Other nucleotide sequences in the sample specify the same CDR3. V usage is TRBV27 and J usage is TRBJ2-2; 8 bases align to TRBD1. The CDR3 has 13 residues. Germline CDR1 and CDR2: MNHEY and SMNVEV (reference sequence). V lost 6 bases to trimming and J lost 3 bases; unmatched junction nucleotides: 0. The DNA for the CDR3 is TGTGCCAGCAGGACAGGGGACACCGGGGAGCTGTTTTTT. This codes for CASRTGDTGELFF.

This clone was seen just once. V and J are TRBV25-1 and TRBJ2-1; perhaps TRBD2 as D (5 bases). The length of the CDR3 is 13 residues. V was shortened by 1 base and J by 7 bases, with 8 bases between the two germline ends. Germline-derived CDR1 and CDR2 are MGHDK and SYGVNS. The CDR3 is CASSESSGNEQFF. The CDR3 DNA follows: TGTGCCAGCAGTGAATCATCGGGAAATGAGCAGTTCTTC.

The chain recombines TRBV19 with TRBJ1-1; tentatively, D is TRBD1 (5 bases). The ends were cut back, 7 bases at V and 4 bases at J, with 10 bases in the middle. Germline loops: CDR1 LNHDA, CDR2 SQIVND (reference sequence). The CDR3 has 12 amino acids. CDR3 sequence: CASKGPTTEAFF. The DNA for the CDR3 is TGTGCCAGTAAGGGGCCCACCACTGAAGCTTTCTTT.

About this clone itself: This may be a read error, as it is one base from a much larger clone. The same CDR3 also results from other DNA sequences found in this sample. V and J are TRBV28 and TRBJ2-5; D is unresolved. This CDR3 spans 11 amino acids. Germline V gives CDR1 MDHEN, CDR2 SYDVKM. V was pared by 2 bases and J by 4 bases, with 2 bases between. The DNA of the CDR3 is TGTGCCAGCAGTTTAGGAGAGACCCAGTACTTC. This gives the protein CASSLGETQYF.

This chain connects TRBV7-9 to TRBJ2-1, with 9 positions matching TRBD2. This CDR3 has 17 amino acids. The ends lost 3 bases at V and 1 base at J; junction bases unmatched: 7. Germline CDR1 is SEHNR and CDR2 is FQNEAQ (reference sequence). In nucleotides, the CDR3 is TGTGCCAGCAGCTTCCCGCCGACTAGCGGTTCCTACAATGAGCAGTTCTTC. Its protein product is CASSFPPTSGSYNEQFF.